This T cell receptor beta chain was identified during a study of shared clonotypes between healthy human individuals. Germline V gene sequence: CDR1 SSHAT, CDR2 FNYEAQ (reference sequence). The CDR3 is 15 amino acids. Trimming left V 5 bases short and J 0 bases short, with 14 bases between. CD45RA-negative memory and CD45RA+ naive subsets were split from the CD4+ cells. Assay runs were performed at deep level. Sorted-subset replicate PCR reactions were performed with about 200 ng DNA, corresponding to 30,000 to 35,000 T cell genomes. Data came from immunoSEQ multiplex PCR; TCRdb stores just in-frame clones and leaves some out. The table lists 1.4 million or so clones, 98% of them singletons, with approximately 0.38% in the top ten.

The TCR was taken from a man between 25 and 39 years old in good health. V is TRBV7-7 and J is TRBJ2-7; the D gene is possibly TRBD1 (6 bases). Sequencing was performed on naive CD4+ T cells sorted from blood. Subset defined: CD45RA+ positively selected. The chain's CDR3 is CASSEGHPSSYEQYF. CDR3 DNA: TGTGCCAGCAGCGAGGGACACCCGAGCTCCTACGAGCAGTACTTC.